The next 11 T cell receptor beta chains were all read from a single sample in a study of shared T cell receptors in the human thymus. Generated by immunoSEQ multiplex PCR, the TCRdb table keeps only in-frame clones and is missing some. The profile shows some 700,000 clones, approximately 85% of them singletons. These data were also filed under a second study, of human thymus T cells.

The sequencing input was thymocytes. Receptor source: a girl less than two years old with a congenital heart defect.

This clone was counted once. This chain links TRBV12-5 with TRBJ1-5, with a possible D match to TRBD1 (5 bases). The length of the CDR3 is 18 residues. The germline V gene has CDR1 LGHNT and CDR2 FRNRAP. Trimming removed 0 bases from V and 4 bases from J, with 19 bases in between. The CDR3, as DNA: TGTGCTAGTGGTTTGGTCTACCTCTGCAGGGCCCTAAATCAGCCCCAGCATTTT. Translating gives CASGLVYLCRALNQPQHF.

The rearrangement links TRBV7-9 to TRBJ1-1, with D unclear. V gave up 2 bases and J gave up 1 base, with 11 bases separating them. CDR1 and CDR2 from the germline V gene are SEHNR and FQNEAQ (reference sequence). This CDR3 region has 15 residues. As DNA, the CDR3 is TGTGCCAGCAGCTTACCCGTGCGGGGGAACACTGAAGCTTTCTTT. It codes for CASSLPVRGNTEAFF. Looking up the rest from reference TRBV7-9 and TRBJ1-1 gives the full variable domain: DTGVSQNPRHKITKRGQNVTFRCDPISEHNRLYWYRQTLGQGPEFLTYFQNEAQLEKSRLLSDRFSAERPKGSFSTLEIQRTEQGDSAMYLCASSLPVRGNTEAFFGQGTRLTVV.

This clone has more than one count but fewer than ten. The V and J genes are TRBV27 and TRBJ2-2; D might be TRBD1 (7 bases). Germline CDR1 is MNHEY and CDR2 is SMNVEV (reference sequence). V lost 1 base to trimming and J lost 1 base, with 10 bases between them. The CDR3 sequence is 16 residues long. The CDR3 loop is CASSLWGDRNTGELFF. CDR3 nucleotides: TGTGCCAGCAGTTTATGGGGGGACAGGAACACCGGGGAGCTGTTTTTT.

This chain connects TRBV19 to TRBJ1-4; the D is unclear. The CDR3 has 13 residues. The V end was cut by 5 bases, the J end by 8 bases, with 12 bases between. Germline CDR1 reads LNHDA; CDR2 reads SQIVND (reference sequence). CDR3: CASSPDWKEKLFF. The DNA of the CDR3 is TGTGCCAGTAGTCCGGACTGGAAGGAAAAACTGTTTTTT.

This clone was seen only once. The chain joins TRBV5-4 to TRBJ1-1, with 8 bases identical to TRBD1. CDR3 size: 14 residues. Germline-derived CDR1 and CDR2 are SGHNT and YYREEE (reference sequence). J lost 4 bases, V lost 4 bases, and 6 bases had no gene match. CDR3 sequence reads: CASSHQGARTEAFF. The CDR3 DNA reads TGTGCCAGCAGCCACCAGGGGGCTCGCACTGAAGCTTTCTTT.

This chain links TRBV20-1 with TRBJ1-1; D perhaps matches TRBD1 (5 bases). The CDR3 is made up of 11 amino acids. Germline values: CDR1 DFQATT, CDR2 SNEGSKA (reference sequence). As DNA, the CDR3 is TGCAGCGCCGACAGAACCACTGAAGCTTTCTTT. Translating gives CSADRTTEAFF.

This clone has just one count. The CDR3 coding sequence is TGTGCCAGCAGCCCCTGGGACAGAAATTCACCCCTCCACTTT. Protein: CASSPWDRNSPLHF. The V call is TRBV4-2, the J call TRBJ1-6, with 7 bases identical to TRBD1. The ends lost 4 bases at V and 7 bases at J; junction bases unmatched: 4. CDR1 and CDR2 (germline): LGHNA, YNFKEQ. The CDR3 has 14 residues.

This clone was observed a handful of times. The CDR3 is CASSDETGDEVEKLFF. CDR3 in DNA: TGTGCCAGCAGTGATGAGACAGGGGATGAGGTAGAAAAACTGTTTTTT. The gene calls are TRBV6-1 and TRBJ1-4; the match to TRBD1 covers 8 bases. Germline CDR1 is MNHNS and CDR2 is SASEGT. V was clipped by 3 bases and J by 8 bases; unmatched bases: 11. The CDR3 loop spans 16 amino acids.

CDR3 nucleotides: TGCGCCAGCAGCCCCTTTCGGACGCGGGAGACTCTCTATGGCTACACCTTC. Amino acids: CASSPFRTRETLYGYTF. The rearrangement joins TRBV5-1 to TRBJ1-2; D not resolved. Germline loops: CDR1 SGHRS, CDR2 YFSETQ. The CDR3 contains 17 residues. The ends were cut back, 4 bases at V and 4 bases at J, with 23 bases in the middle.

The rearrangement links TRBV7-2 to TRBJ1-1; tentatively, D is TRBD1 (5 bases). V was cut by 2 bases and J by 3 bases, with 16 bases left in between. CDR1 is SGHTA and CDR2 is FQGNSA in the germline V gene. The CDR3 is 16 amino acids. CDR3 coding DNA: TGTGCCAGCAGCTTACCTAGGTCGGGGGACCACACTGAAGCTTTCTTT. It encodes CASSLPRSGDHTEAFF.

The V and J genes are TRBV15 and TRBJ2-1, with 8 positions matching TRBD1. This CDR3 contains 15 residues. Looked up from germline, CDR1 is LNHNV and CDR2 is YYDKDF (reference sequence). V lost 3 bases to trimming and J lost 1 base; unmatched junction nucleotides: 2. The CDR3 is CATSSDRGSYNEQFF. The CDR3, as DNA: TGTGCCACCAGCAGCGACAGGGGATCCTACAATGAGCAGTTCTTC. The complete variable domain, with remaining parts taken from reference TRBV15 and TRBJ2-1, reads DAMVIQNPRYQVTQFGKPVTLSCSQTLNHNVMYWYQQKSSQAPKLLFHYYDKDFNNEADTPDNFQSRRPNTSFCFLDIRSPGLGDTAMYLCATSSDRGSYNEQFFGPGTRLTVL.